This note documents a single T cell receptor (beta chain) sequence. Its antigen remains undetermined. A much bigger clone sits one base away, suggesting this may be a read error. CDR1 and CDR2 (SGHNT, YENEEA) derive from the germline V gene. The CDR3, cysteine through phenylalanine, is 12 amino acids long. Of all the DNA, just the CDR3 is kept, 36 bases in frame from base 1. A distance of 10 bases separates the germline ends of V and J, which lose 6 bases and 5 bases respectively. Total RNA and DNA were co-extracted without cell sorting from around 20-30 mg of bulk tissue using the AllPrep DNA/RNA mini kit. Surgical resection was performed in China between 2015 and early 2016 on about five patients with histopathologically diagnosed primary liver carcinoma. Chronic HBV infection was present in the patients, and the patients were treatment-naive at sampling. Five spatially separated regions were sampled per tumor: superior, inferior, left-lateral and right-lateral poles, plus the tumor centre. More than 75% viable tumor cells were found by histology in every tumor sample. Each fresh piece of tumor and adjacent tissue was cut in two, with one half stored in RNAlater at -80 degrees C and the other half sent for histology.

A constant-region primer and ProtoScript II reverse transcriptase were used to reverse-transcribe TCRbeta-specific cDNA from roughly 0.55 ug total RNA. Construction of the TCRbeta libraries relied on three nested rounds of multiplex PCR, following a slightly modified ARM-PCR procedure. Each of the first two PCR rounds ran for nine to ten cycles and used multiplex TRBV1-TRBV30 forward primers together with a Cbeta reverse primer. Sample barcodes and Illumina adapters were added in a final 25-cycle PCR using Deep VentR polymerase. Before sequencing, amplicons of 200-500 bp were purified from gel using a QIAquick gel extraction kit. An Illumina HiSeq 2500 was used to sequence the TCRbeta amplicons with 250-bp paired-end reads. On the study's bioinformatics: Reads were quality-trimmed with Trimmomatic v0.33, and paired reads were merged with FLASH v1.2.11 to recover full CDR3 sequences. MiGEC v1.2.1b assigned V, D and J germline segments to the rearranged TCRbeta sequences. Clonotype statistics and Shannon-Wiener diversity indices were computed with VDJtools v1.0.0. Except for diversity analysis, only each sample's 250 most abundant clonotypes were used in subsequent analyses to reduce sampling bias. TCRdb took the public reads, trimmed them with fastp at Q25, ran MiXCR for clone calling and kept in-frame beta chains. A single entry per CDR3 protein holds the most common genes and DNA from its merged rows. The V and J calls and clone size come from TCRdb's table, not from the authors' own analysis. In all, the sample holds approximately 47,000 distinct CDR3 sequences, and over 65% of those were seen once. The top ten hold 20% to 30% of the sample.

This sample was included in a study of tumor-infiltrating lymphocytes in primary liver carcinoma listed by TCRdb under 2017. As for the study more broadly: Of the five patients, three men and two women aged 30 to 69 years, four had hepatocellular carcinoma and one had combined HCC and intrahepatic cholangiocarcinoma. Samples yielded roughly 3.65 to 7.5 million productive TCRbeta reads; read depth did not differ significantly between tissue types. The study combined TCRbeta repertoire sequencing, expression microarrays and whole-exome sequencing across five regions of each liver tumor, with adjacent normal tissue and blood. Agilent mRNA microarray profiling was performed on the 25 to 30 tumor region samples to relate TCRbeta repertoire diversity to the local molecular phenotype. A total of around 35 specimens from 5 patients went through TCRbeta repertoire sequencing, namely 25 tumor regions, 5 adjacent noncancerous liver tissues and 5 peripheral blood samples. Reproducibility between technical replicate repertoires was high, with correlation coefficients above 0.95 and mean shared-clone rates about 0.9. The five patients had tumors staged T1-T3 N0M0, with maximum diameters ranging from roughly 4.2 to 11 cm. Overall study outcomes, separate from this receptor: The study included only a handful of patients, and the authors note findings should be validated in a larger study. Only about 8-25% of top clones were found in all five regions of a tumor, suggesting spatial heterogeneity of tumor-infiltrating T cells. The top 250 clones accounted for a significantly greater share of the repertoire in tumors than in blood (p = 0.039). Repertoire overlap was higher between tumor regions (mean about 36%) than tumor-adjacent (17%) or tumor-blood (14%) pairs, consistent with antigen-driven expansion. Comparison of CD4+ and CD8+ T cell repertoires was precluded by the use of bulk unsorted samples. Only the TCR beta chain was sequenced, so true repertoire diversity is likely underestimated because unpaired alpha chains were not captured.

The sample was liver tumor tissue from sampling region 3. This specimen's cell subset or site label, interpreted: tumor region T3, left-lateral pole. This TCR came from a man aged 40-50 years with primary liver carcinoma and hepatitis B virus infection. The chain uses TRBV11-3 and TRBJ1-1; the D gene assignment is ambiguous. CDR3 reads: CASREGKTEAFF. The nucleotide sequence reads as follows: TGTGCCAGCAGGGAAGGGAAAACTGAAGCTTTCTTT.